Below are 14 T cell receptor beta chains sequenced from a single sample in a study of CD4+ T cells in melanoma. TCRdb's copy holds only in-frame clones and misses some; the assay was immunoSEQ multiplex PCR. The table records about 6,900 clones, over 65% of them present only once. Sequenced material: cells from a culture (not recorded whether cultured in vitro). Receptors originate from a human donor with melanoma.

The chain couples TRBV18 to TRBJ2-2, with D tentatively TRBD1 (6 bases). The CDR3 totals 14 residues. Trimming pared 6 bases from V and 1 base from J, leaving 9 bases between. CDR1 and CDR2 (germline): KGHSH, LQKENI. CDR3 sequence reads: CASSDSLNTGELFF. The CDR3 DNA reads TGTGCCAGCTCGGACAGTTTGAACACCGGGGAGCTGTTTTTT.

This clone qualifies as medium-sized (0.01 to 0.1%). The chain uses TRBV7-3 and TRBJ2-1; 8 positions match TRBD2. This CDR3 spans 16 amino acids. With 5 bases clipped from V and 7 bases from J, the junction kept 13 bases outside the gene matches. Germline CDR1 reads SGHTA; CDR2 reads FQGTGA. This CDR3 reads CASSANPRGGLNEQFF. The CDR3 coding sequence is TGTGCCAGCAGCGCAAACCCCCGGGGGGGCCTGAATGAGCAGTTCTTC. Full variable domain (missing parts from reference TRBV7-3 and TRBJ2-1): GAGVSQTPSNKVTEKGKYVELRCDPISGHTALYWYRQSLGQGPEFLIYFQGTGAADDSGLPNDRFFAVRPEGSVSTLKIQRTERGDSAVYLCASSANPRGGLNEQFFGPGTRLTVL.

For the CDR3, the DNA is TGTGCCACCAGCAGAGATAACTTTAGGAATGAGCAGTTCTTC. Translating it yields CATSRDNFRNEQFF. This chain joins TRBV15 and TRBJ2-1; D not certain. The CDR3 consists of 14 residues. The germline V gene has CDR1 LNHNV and CDR2 YYDKDF (reference sequence). The V end was cut by 0 bases, the J end by 7 bases, with 10 bases between.

This rearrangement joins TRBV9 to TRBJ2-7; tentatively, D is TRBD2 (6 bases). The CDR3 runs 15 residues. Germline loops: CDR1 SGDLS, CDR2 YYNGEE. V lost 0 bases to trimming and J lost 2 bases, with 12 bases between them. The CDR3 coding sequence is TGTGCCAGCAGCGTAGGAGGACGGGAGACCTACGAGCAGTACTTC. Translating gives CASSVGGRETYEQYF.

This chain uses TRBV7-8 with TRBJ2-1, with 11 nucleotides matching TRBD2. Germline trimming cut 1 base from V and 10 bases from J; bases unmatched to any gene: 9. This CDR3 has 16 amino acids. The germline CDR1 and CDR2 sequences are SGHVS and FQNEAQ. The CDR3 DNA reads as TGTGCCAGCAGCTTAGTCGGTAGCGGGGGGGCCCGAGAGCAGTTCTTC. Translated, it gives CASSLVGSGGAREQFF.

The V gene is TRBV18, the J gene TRBJ1-1; 7 bases fit TRBD1. Trimming cost V 3 bases and J 3 bases; bases outside gene matches: 4. Germline CDR1 and CDR2: KGHSH and LQKENI. The CDR3 runs to 14 residues. The CDR3 protein is CASSPVQGDTEAFF. CDR3 in DNA: TGTGCCAGCTCACCGGTCCAGGGGGACACTGAAGCTTTCTTT. The whole variable domain, filled in from reference TRBV18 and TRBJ1-1, reads NAGVMQNPRHLVRRRGQEARLRCSPMKGHSHVYWYRQLPEEGLKFMVYLQKENIIDESGMPKERFSAEFPKEGPSILRIQQVVRGDSAAYFCASSPVQGDTEAFFGQGTRLTVV.

The rearrangement links TRBV14 to TRBJ2-3, with 8 bases lining up with TRBD2. This CDR3 spans 15 amino acids. Trimming at V came to 4 bases and at J to 3 bases, leaving 6 bases not matched to a gene. The germline V gene has CDR1 SGHDN and CDR2 FVKESK. CDR3 in DNA: TGTGCCAGCAGCCTAAAGTCGGGGGGGACAGATACGCAGTATTTT. This sequence encodes CASSLKSGGTDTQYF.

The chain combines TRBV2 with TRBJ1-5; D uncertain. Germline values: CDR1 SNHLY, CDR2 FYNNEI. V was trimmed by 7 bases and J by 5 bases, leaving 12 bases between them. The length of the CDR3 is 13 residues. The CDR3 sequence is CASMHTEHQPQHF. As DNA, the CDR3 is TGTGCCAGCATGCACACGGAGCATCAGCCCCAGCATTTT.

The J gene is TRBJ2-4, the V gene TRBV19; no definite D call. The CDR3 covers 14 residues. CDR1 is LNHDA, CDR2 SQIVND, per germline (reference sequence). CDR3 protein: CATYGQGAKNIQYF. DNA of the CDR3: TGTGCAACTTATGGCCAAGGCGCCAAAAACATTCAGTACTTC.

This chain links TRBV5-6 with TRBJ1-4; D ambiguous. Per the germline V gene, CDR1 is SGHDT and CDR2 is YYEEEE. Trimming left V 2 bases short and J 7 bases short, with 12 bases between. The CDR3 extends over 14 amino acids. The CDR3 loop reads CASSLTGRTEKLFF. The CDR3 coding sequence is TGTGCCAGCAGCTTAACCGGCAGGACTGAAAAACTGTTTTTT.

J is TRBJ2-1 and V is TRBV3-1 (or the pseudogene TRBV3-2); 12 bases map to TRBD2. Germline values: CDR1 LGHDT, CDR2 YNNKEL (reference sequence). With 4 bases clipped from V and 8 bases from J, the junction kept 3 bases outside the gene matches. The CDR3 length is 14 residues. CDR3 in DNA: TGTGCCAGCAGCCCTTGGACTAGCGGGGATGAGCAGTTCTTC. Protein: CASSPWTSGDEQFF.

CDR3: CASSEGPLNEQFF. CDR3 DNA: TGTGCCAGCAGTGAAGGACCTCTAAATGAGCAGTTCTTC. V usage is TRBV25-1 and J usage is TRBJ2-1; D is unclear. This CDR3 is built from 13 residues. Germline lookup yields CDR1 MGHDK and CDR2 SYGVNS. The V end was cut by 2 bases, the J end by 7 bases, with 9 bases between. The whole variable domain, remainder taken from reference TRBV25-1 and TRBJ2-1, is EADIYQTPRYLVIGTGKKITLECSQTMGHDKMYWYQQDPGMELHLIHYSYGVNSTEKGDLSSESTVSRIRTEHFPLTLESARPSHTSQYLCASSEGPLNEQFFGPGTRLTVL.

V is TRBV6-2 or TRBV6-3 and J is TRBJ1-6; D remains unclear. The ends were cut back, 5 bases at V and 10 bases at J, with 15 bases in the middle. Germline CDR1 reads MNHEY; CDR2 reads SVGEGT. There are 14 residues in the CDR3. CDR3 DNA: TGTGCCAGCAGTCTTGTCCGACGGGAATCACCCCTCCACTTT. Protein: CASSLVRRESPLHF.

This clone is labeled medium-sized. The chain recombines TRBV29-1 with TRBJ1-2; D remains unclear. The germline gives CDR1 SQVTM, CDR2 ANQGSEA. V was trimmed by 2 bases and J by 8 bases, leaving 12 bases between them. This CDR3 comprises 12 residues. The CDR3 reads CSVERKLRGYTF. CDR3 coding DNA: TGCAGCGTTGAAAGGAAACTCCGGGGCTACACCTTC. Using reference TRBV29-1 and TRBJ1-2 for the parts outside the CDR3, the full variable domain is SAVISQKPSRDICQRGTSLTIQCQVDSQVTMMFWYRQQPGQSLTLIATANQGSEATYESGFVIDKFPISRPNLTFSTLTVSNMSPEDSSIYLCSVERKLRGYTFGSGTRLTVV.